Listed below are T cell receptor beta chains from one sample, sequenced in a study of T cell changes during pregnancy in multiple sclerosis. The assay was immunoSEQ multiplex PCR, and TCRdb's table has in-frame clones only and misses some. This repertoire shows 50,000 or so clones, approximately 92% found once; its top ten account for around 2.1%. Sample: peripheral blood, taken in the third trimester of pregnancy. These receptors were collected from a female donor with multiple sclerosis, enrolled in a pregnancy study. Both conserved end residues are part of each CDR3. The order of the fields is V gene, clone size, J gene, D gene, CDR3 length, CDR3 DNA, CDR3 protein. The D gene is left open where the match is weak. The size field is filled for only some rows; it gives once, few, many or a size class.

v_call: TRBV7-2; clone_size: -; j_call: TRBJ2-4; d_call: TRBD2; cdr3_length: 16; cdr3_nt: TGTGCCAGCAGCCCAGGCGGGAGAGTGGCCAAAAACATTCAGTACTTC; cdr3_aa: CASSPGGRVAKNIQYF
v_call: TRBV27; clone_size: -; j_call: TRBJ1-2; d_call: -; cdr3_length: 13; cdr3_nt: TGTGCCAGCAGCCTGAGCAGGGGAAATGGCTACACCTTC; cdr3_aa: CASSLSRGNGYTF
v_call: TRBV7-2; clone_size: -; j_call: TRBJ1-1; d_call: -; cdr3_length: 14; cdr3_nt: TGTGCCAGCAGCCGGGAACAGGGTATCACTGAAGCTTTCTTT; cdr3_aa: CASSREQGITEAFF
v_call: TRBV6-5; clone_size: -; j_call: TRBJ1-2; d_call: -; cdr3_length: 15; cdr3_nt: TGTGCCAGCAGTTTCCACAGGGAACTCTCCTATGGCTACACCTTC; cdr3_aa: CASSFHRELSYGYTF
v_call: TRBV28; clone_size: -; j_call: TRBJ2-3; d_call: -; cdr3_length: 17; cdr3_nt: TGTGCCAGCAGTTTATATCCCCTCGACCCGGCAGGGGATACGCAGTATTTT; cdr3_aa: CASSLYPLDPAGDTQYF
v_call: TRBV5-4; clone_size: -; j_call: TRBJ2-1; d_call: TRBD1; cdr3_length: 16; cdr3_nt: TGTGCCAGCAGCTTGCAGCGGGACAGGGGATACAATGAGCAGTTCTTC; cdr3_aa: CASSLQRDRGYNEQFF
v_call: TRBV5-1; clone_size: -; j_call: TRBJ2-7; d_call: TRBD1; cdr3_length: 15; cdr3_nt: TGCGCCAGCAGCTTGGAGACAGGGCTAACCTACGAGCAGTACTTC; cdr3_aa: CASSLETGLTYEQYF
v_call: TRBV9; clone_size: -; j_call: TRBJ2-1; d_call: TRBD2; cdr3_length: 15; cdr3_nt: TGTGCCAGCAGCGTAGCCGGGACTAGCGGGATAAGGCAGTTCTTC; cdr3_aa: CASSVAGTSGIRQFF
v_call: TRBV29-1; clone_size: -; j_call: TRBJ1-3; d_call: TRBD1; cdr3_length: 15; cdr3_nt: TGCAGCGTTGGTTGGGGGACAGGTACTGGAAACACCATATATTTT; cdr3_aa: CSVGWGTGTGNTIYF
v_call: TRBV5-1; clone_size: once; j_call: TRBJ2-7; d_call: TRBD2; cdr3_length: 14; cdr3_nt: TGCGCCAGCAGGAGGCGGGAGGGCTCCTACGAGCAGTACTTC; cdr3_aa: CASRRREGSYEQYF
v_call: TRBV29-1; clone_size: -; j_call: TRBJ2-3; d_call: -; cdr3_length: 15; cdr3_nt: TGCAGCGTTGAAGATCTCCGGTTTAGCACAGATACGCAGTATTTT; cdr3_aa: CSVEDLRFSTDTQYF
v_call: TRBV7-2; clone_size: -; j_call: TRBJ2-3; d_call: -; cdr3_length: 16; cdr3_nt: TGTGCCAGCAGCTTAACCCACAGGGTTTTACCAGATACGCAGTATTTT; cdr3_aa: CASSLTHRVLPDTQYF
v_call: TRBV6-6; clone_size: -; j_call: TRBJ2-7; d_call: -; cdr3_length: 13; cdr3_nt: TGTGCCAGAGCCCCCTTTGTAAGCCACGAGCAGTACTTC; cdr3_aa: CARAPFVSHEQYF
v_call: TRBV13; clone_size: -; j_call: TRBJ2-1; d_call: TRBD1; cdr3_length: 13; cdr3_nt: TGTGCCAGCAGACCTACAGGGGGGCCTGAGCAGTTCTTC; cdr3_aa: CASRPTGGPEQFF
v_call: TRBV11-2; clone_size: -; j_call: TRBJ2-1; d_call: TRBD2; cdr3_length: 13; cdr3_nt: TGTGCCAGTCGGGAGGAACCATACAATGAGCAGTTCTTC; cdr3_aa: CASREEPYNEQFF
v_call: TRBV6-5; clone_size: -; j_call: TRBJ2-5; d_call: -; cdr3_length: 14; cdr3_nt: TGTGCCAGTCTTCCAAGGAGGGACGCGGAGACCCAGTACTTC; cdr3_aa: CASLPRRDAETQYF
v_call: TRBV28; clone_size: -; j_call: TRBJ2-3; d_call: -; cdr3_length: 14; cdr3_nt: TGTGCCAGCAGTATAATAAGGGGTACGGATACGCAGTATTTT; cdr3_aa: CASSIIRGTDTQYF
v_call: TRBV7-2; clone_size: -; j_call: TRBJ2-5; d_call: TRBD1; cdr3_length: 13; cdr3_nt: TGTGCCAGCAGCATACCGACAGGGAAGACCCAGTACTTC; cdr3_aa: CASSIPTGKTQYF
v_call: TRBV4-1; clone_size: once; j_call: TRBJ2-7; d_call: TRBD2; cdr3_length: 15; cdr3_nt: TGCGCCAGCAGCCAAACACTAGCGGGAGTTGCCGAGCAGTACTTC; cdr3_aa: CASSQTLAGVAEQYF
v_call: TRBV28; clone_size: -; j_call: TRBJ2-7; d_call: TRBD2; cdr3_length: 15; cdr3_nt: TGTGCCAGCAGTCCAAGACTAGCGGAGACCTACGAGCAGTACTTC; cdr3_aa: CASSPRLAETYEQYF
v_call: TRBV30; clone_size: -; j_call: TRBJ2-3; d_call: TRBD2; cdr3_length: 14; cdr3_nt: TGTGCCTGGAGTTGGACTAGCGGCACAGATACGCAGTATTTT; cdr3_aa: CAWSWTSGTDTQYF
v_call: TRBV4-1; clone_size: -; j_call: TRBJ1-2; d_call: TRBD1; cdr3_length: 16; cdr3_nt: TGCGCCAGCAGCCAAGACCGGGACAGGGATCGCTATGGCTACACCTTC; cdr3_aa: CASSQDRDRDRYGYTF
v_call: TRBV28; clone_size: -; j_call: TRBJ2-6; d_call: -; cdr3_length: 14; cdr3_nt: TGTGCCAGCAGGAGCTACTCTGGGGCCAACGTCCTGACTTTC; cdr3_aa: CASRSYSGANVLTF
v_call: TRBV5-1; clone_size: once; j_call: TRBJ2-2; d_call: TRBD2; cdr3_length: 16; cdr3_nt: TGCGCCAGCAGCGCCCCTAGCGGGAGGGCCTCGGGGGAGCTGTTTTTT; cdr3_aa: CASSAPSGRASGELFF
v_call: TRBV11-3; clone_size: -; j_call: TRBJ1-2; d_call: -; cdr3_length: 13; cdr3_nt: TGTGCCAGCAGCCTGGGGCAGGGCTATGGCTACACCTTC; cdr3_aa: CASSLGQGYGYTF
v_call: TRBV19; clone_size: -; j_call: TRBJ1-5; d_call: -; cdr3_length: 17; cdr3_nt: TGTGCCAGTAGTATAGCTTCAGGGTCCCGCGGCAATCAGCCCCAGCATTTT; cdr3_aa: CASSIASGSRGNQPQHF
v_call: TRBV7-2; clone_size: -; j_call: TRBJ2-1; d_call: TRBD2; cdr3_length: 17; cdr3_nt: TGTGCCAGCAGCCCCAGGTCCCTAGCGGGCTCCTACAATGAGCAGTTCTTC; cdr3_aa: CASSPRSLAGSYNEQFF
v_call: TRBV7-8; clone_size: -; j_call: TRBJ2-7; d_call: TRBD1; cdr3_length: 16; cdr3_nt: TGTGCCAGCAGCCAGGCGGGGACAGGGGAAAGGTACGAGCAGTACTTC; cdr3_aa: CASSQAGTGERYEQYF
v_call: TRBV4-3; clone_size: -; j_call: TRBJ2-1; d_call: -; cdr3_length: 15; cdr3_nt: TGCGCCAGCAGCCAACGCGGAAACTTCGGGGGTGAGCAGTTCTTC; cdr3_aa: CASSQRGNFGGEQFF
v_call: TRBV5-4; clone_size: -; j_call: TRBJ1-4; d_call: -; cdr3_length: 15; cdr3_nt: TGTGCCAGCAGCCGGACAGTCTCAACTAATGAAAAACTGTTTTTT; cdr3_aa: CASSRTVSTNEKLFF
v_call: TRBV7-9; clone_size: -; j_call: TRBJ1-4; d_call: -; cdr3_length: 16; cdr3_nt: TGTGCCAGCAGCTTAATTAGGGGGAACCTTAATGAAAAACTGTTTTTT; cdr3_aa: CASSLIRGNLNEKLFF
v_call: TRBV2; clone_size: -; j_call: TRBJ2-6; d_call: -; cdr3_length: 16; cdr3_nt: TGTGCCAGCAGTAAATCCCTTACGGCTGGGGCCAACGTCCTGACTTTC; cdr3_aa: CASSKSLTAGANVLTF
v_call: TRBV5-1; clone_size: -; j_call: TRBJ1-4; d_call: -; cdr3_length: 16; cdr3_nt: TGCGCCAGCAGCTCGGAGCCCGGGACATGGAATGAAAAACTGTTTTTT; cdr3_aa: CASSSEPGTWNEKLFF
v_call: TRBV29-1; clone_size: -; j_call: TRBJ1-2; d_call: TRBD1; cdr3_length: 13; cdr3_nt: TGCAGCGTTGAAGGACAGGGGAACTATGGCTACACCTTC; cdr3_aa: CSVEGQGNYGYTF
v_call: TRBV5-1; clone_size: -; j_call: TRBJ2-2; d_call: TRBD1; cdr3_length: 15; cdr3_nt: TGCGCCAGCAGCTTGTTCCAGGGGGACACCGGGGAGCTGTTTTTT; cdr3_aa: CASSLFQGDTGELFF
v_call: TRBV29-1; clone_size: few; j_call: TRBJ1-2; d_call: -; cdr3_length: 12; cdr3_nt: TGCAGCGTTGATTTGGTCAGCTATGGCTACACCTTC; cdr3_aa: CSVDLVSYGYTF
v_call: TRBV19; clone_size: -; j_call: TRBJ2-3; d_call: TRBD2; cdr3_length: 15; cdr3_nt: TGTGCCAGTAGTATCGAAGCGGGAGTAACAGATACGCAGTATTTT; cdr3_aa: CASSIEAGVTDTQYF
v_call: TRBV27; clone_size: -; j_call: TRBJ2-1; d_call: TRBD2; cdr3_length: 18; cdr3_nt: TGTGCCAGCAGTTTCGGACTAGCGGGAGGCCTCTCCTACAATGAGCAGTTCTTC; cdr3_aa: CASSFGLAGGLSYNEQFF
v_call: TRBV19; clone_size: -; j_call: TRBJ1-6; d_call: -; cdr3_length: 16; cdr3_nt: TGTGCCAGTAGTATAGATCCGGCGCTACGGGGTTCACCCCTCCACTTT; cdr3_aa: CASSIDPALRGSPLHF
v_call: TRBV2; clone_size: -; j_call: TRBJ2-3; d_call: TRBD1; cdr3_length: 18; cdr3_nt: TGTGCCAGCAGTACAAGACAGGGGGGTTCTCCCAACACAGATACGCAGTATTTT; cdr3_aa: CASSTRQGGSPNTDTQYF
v_call: TRBV7-9; clone_size: -; j_call: TRBJ2-3; d_call: TRBD2; cdr3_length: 16; cdr3_nt: TGTGCCAGCAGCTGGGTTAGCGGGACCACCGGAGATACGCAGTATTTT; cdr3_aa: CASSWVSGTTGDTQYF
v_call: TRBV7-2; clone_size: -; j_call: TRBJ2-3; d_call: -; cdr3_length: 15; cdr3_nt: TGTGCCAGCAGCTTAAGTCTGGGCCCAACAGATACGCAGTATTTT; cdr3_aa: CASSLSLGPTDTQYF
v_call: TRBV6-6; clone_size: -; j_call: TRBJ2-6; d_call: -; cdr3_length: 13; cdr3_nt: TGTGCCAGCATCCTATCTGGGGCCAACGTCCTGACTTTC; cdr3_aa: CASILSGANVLTF
v_call: TRBV7-2; clone_size: -; j_call: TRBJ2-2; d_call: -; cdr3_length: 14; cdr3_nt: TGTGCCAGCAGCTCGCAGGCAACCACCGGGGAGCTGTTTTTT; cdr3_aa: CASSSQATTGELFF
v_call: TRBV9; clone_size: -; j_call: TRBJ2-4; d_call: -; cdr3_length: 14; cdr3_nt: TGTGCCAGCAGCTACCGACTCGGAGCGGACATTCAGTACTTC; cdr3_aa: CASSYRLGADIQYF
v_call: TRBV6-5; clone_size: -; j_call: TRBJ2-5; d_call: TRBD2; cdr3_length: 15; cdr3_nt: TGTGCCAGCAGTTGGGTAGCGGGCCCTCAAGAGACCCAGTACTTC; cdr3_aa: CASSWVAGPQETQYF